The 30 T cell receptor beta chains below come from one sample, sequenced in a study of shared clonotypes between healthy human individuals. TCRdb's copy holds only in-frame clones and misses some; the assay was immunoSEQ multiplex PCR. The sample records 550,000 to 700,000 clones, around 73% being singletons. The sequenced sample was memory CD4+ T cells sorted from blood. The subset here: CD45RA-negative fraction. Receptor source: a woman in her twenties or thirties in good health.

The J gene is TRBJ2-6, the V gene TRBV19; no reliable D call. The CDR3 loop spans 15 amino acids. V was clipped by 7 bases and J by 0 bases, with 10 bases between them. Germline values: CDR1 LNHDA, CDR2 SQIVND (reference sequence). CDR3 coding DNA: TGTGCCAGTAACGGTCGTTTCTCTGGGGCCAACGTCCTGACTTTC. Translating gives CASNGRFSGANVLTF.

The V and J genes are TRBV19 and TRBJ1-2; D uncertain. V was pared by 2 bases and J by 8 bases, with 9 bases between. Germline V gene data show CDR1 as LNHDA and CDR2 as SQIVND (reference sequence). This CDR3 is built from 12 residues. This chain's CDR3 is CASSIPRGGYTF. CDR3 nucleotides: TGTGCCAGTAGTATACCCCGTGGGGGCTACACCTTC.

As concerns this clone: The junction does not match germline at one end; this may be a read error. The V call is TRBV5-1, the J call TRBJ2-1, with a weak D call TRBD2 (5 bases). The germline gives CDR1 SGHRS, CDR2 YFSETQ. The length of the CDR3 is 15 residues. The CDR3 protein is CASSLVSDSHNEQFF. The CDR3 DNA follows: TGCGCCAGCAGCTTGGTCTCGGACTCCCACAATGAGCAGTTCTTC.

V usage is TRBV27 and J usage is TRBJ1-2; 7 bases map to TRBD1. From germline, CDR1 is MNHEY and CDR2 SMNVEV (reference sequence). V lost 8 bases to trimming and J lost 4 bases; unmatched junction nucleotides: 16. The CDR3 sequence is 16 residues long. CDR3 amino acids: CASRRKSGTVLYGYTF. The CDR3 DNA follows: TGTGCCAGCCGGAGAAAATCGGGGACAGTCCTCTATGGCTACACCTTC.

A note on this clone: This specimen includes other DNA sequences encoding the same CDR3. The chain carries TRBV18 and TRBJ2-5, with TRBD2 as a possible D gene (6 bases). The V gene's germline CDR1 is KGHSH and CDR2 LQKENI. The CDR3 covers 13 residues. V lost 1 base and J lost 5, with 8 bases in between. The CDR3, as DNA: TGTGCCAGCTCACCACAAGGAGGGGAGACCCAGTACTTC. As protein: CASSPQGGETQYF.

The chain has TRBV18 and TRBJ2-2; a possible D gene is TRBD1 (6 bases). Germline values: CDR1 KGHSH, CDR2 LQKENI. The CDR3 covers 16 residues. The germline V and J ends were trimmed by 1 base and 4 bases, with 13 bases remaining between them. CDR3 region: CASSPRAGASTGELFF. CDR3 in DNA: TGTGCCAGCTCACCACGGGCAGGGGCGAGCACCGGGGAGCTGTTTTTT. Full variable domain (outside the CDR3, taken from reference TRBV18 and TRBJ2-2): NAGVMQNPRHLVRRRGQEARLRCSPMKGHSHVYWYRQLPEEGLKFMVYLQKENIIDESGMPKERFSAEFPKEGPSILRIQQVVRGDSAAYFCASSPRAGASTGELFFGEGSRLTVL.

This sequence joins TRBV6-5 and TRBJ2-7, with D tentatively TRBD1 (6 bases). The V gene's germline CDR1 is MNHEY and CDR2 SVGAGI. The length of the CDR3 is 14 residues. V was pared by 5 bases and J by 0 bases, with 11 bases between. This chain's CDR3 is CASSPRDNSYEQYF. CDR3 DNA sequence: TGTGCCAGCAGTCCCCGGGACAACTCCTACGAGCAGTACTTC.

This chain joins TRBV14 and TRBJ2-7; TRBD2 might be the D (5 bases). The germline V and J ends were trimmed by 0 bases and 9 bases, with 15 bases remaining between them. The CDR3 is 14 amino acids. CDR1 SGHDN and CDR2 FVKESK come from the germline V gene. The CDR3 DNA reads TGTGCCAGCAGCCAAGACCCGGAGGATGTCGGGCAGTACTTC. Its translation: CASSQDPEDVGQYF.

V and J are TRBV7-8 and TRBJ2-1, with unresolved D. Germline V gives CDR1 SGHVS, CDR2 FQNEAQ. The CDR3 has 12 residues. V dropped 4 bases and J dropped 9 bases, with 10 bases sitting between them. The CDR3 is CASSSISPEQFF. Here the CDR3 DNA reads TGTGCCAGCAGCTCAATATCACCTGAGCAGTTCTTC. The entire variable domain, with the rest obtained from reference TRBV7-8 and TRBJ2-1, is as follows: GAGVSQSPRYKVAKRGQDVALRCDPISGHVSLFWYQQALGQGPEFLTYFQNEAQLDKSGLPSDRFFAERPEGSVSTLKIQRTQQEDSAVYLCASSSISPEQFFGPGTRLTVL.

This chain uses TRBV30 with TRBJ2-2, with TRBD2 matching over 10 bases. The V gene end was trimmed by 7 bases and the J gene end by 2 bases; junction bases not matched to a gene: 1. Germline V lookup: CDR1 GTSNPN, CDR2 SVGIG (reference sequence). There are 13 residues in the CDR3. CDR3 sequence (DNA): TGTGCCTCTAGCGGGGGAAACACCGGGGAGCTGTTTTTT. Its protein is CASSGGNTGELFF.

The chain combines TRBV28 with TRBJ2-1; tentatively, D is TRBD1 (5 bases). CDR1 is MDHEN, CDR2 SYDVKM, per germline. The ends were cut back, 4 bases at V and 4 bases at J, with 20 bases in the middle. This CDR3 has 17 amino acids. CDR3 amino acids: CASSSPRGALLYNEQFF. The CDR3 nucleotides read TGTGCCAGCAGTTCCCCTAGGGGTGCCTTACTGTACAATGAGCAGTTCTTC.

This clone was detected only a few times. The chain is built from TRBV6-1 and TRBJ1-5, with D unclear. Germline CDR1 MNHNS, CDR2 SASEGT. Trimming removed 4 bases at V and 5 bases at J, with 9 bases between. This CDR3 has 13 residues. CDR3: CASSGETDQPQHF. The CDR3 DNA follows: TGTGCCAGCAGTGGGGAGACGGATCAGCCCCAGCATTTT.

J is TRBJ2-3 and V is TRBV11-2; perhaps TRBD2 as D (6 bases). The CDR3 totals 17 residues. The germline CDR1 and CDR2 sequences are SGHAT and FQNNGV. Trimming removed 0 bases from V and 4 bases from J, with 17 bases in between. The CDR3 bases are TGTGCCAGCAGCTTAGATAACAGCGGGCTACCCCCAGATACGCAGTATTTT. Translating gives CASSLDNSGLPPDTQYF.

V is TRBV6-5 and J is TRBJ2-7; tentatively, D is TRBD2 (5 bases). The CDR3 spans 15 residues. Germline V CDR1 and CDR2: MNHEY, SVGAGI. The V gene lost 1 base and the J gene lost 2 bases, with 12 bases spanning the gap. CDR3 protein: CASSYFFSGTYEQYF. The CDR3 bases are TGTGCCAGCAGTTACTTCTTCAGCGGTACCTACGAGCAGTACTTC.

The chain uses TRBV5-4 and TRBJ1-3; a possible D gene is TRBD1 (5 bases). Germline V gene data show CDR1 as SGHNT and CDR2 as YYREEE (reference sequence). V shed 2 bases and J shed 2 bases, with 8 bases lying between them. The CDR3 is 14 residues long. The CDR3 is CASSFWGAGNTIYF. DNA of the CDR3: TGTGCCAGCAGCTTTTGGGGGGCTGGAAACACCATATATTTT.

CDR3: CSVAGTSGEGEQFF. DNA for the CDR3: TGCAGCGTAGCTGGGACTAGCGGGGAGGGTGAGCAGTTCTTC. V usage is TRBV29-1 and J usage is TRBJ2-1, with 13 bases that match TRBD2. The CDR3 has 14 amino acids. V trimming: 6 bases; J trimming: 9 bases; junction bases outside the gene matches: 8. Germline CDR1 reads SQVTM; CDR2 reads ANQGSEA.

The chain couples TRBV15 to TRBJ2-3; no clear D gene. The germline V and J ends were trimmed by 6 bases and 3 bases, with 10 bases remaining between them. This CDR3 is built from 13 residues. Germline V gene lookup returns CDR1 LNHNV and CDR2 YYDKDF (reference sequence). The CDR3 DNA reads as TGTGCCACCAGGCAATATGAGACAGATACGCAGTATTTT. Its protein is CATRQYETDTQYF.

The V call is TRBV6-1, the J call TRBJ1-2; D remains unclear. The ends were cut back, 11 bases at V and 7 bases at J, with 20 bases in the middle. The CDR3 has 13 amino acids. Per the germline V gene, CDR1 is MNHNS and CDR2 is SASEGT. CDR3 protein: CAESRAHGPGYTF. The CDR3 DNA is TGTGCCGAATCTCGGGCCCACGGGCCTGGCTACACCTTC.

This chain connects TRBV18 to TRBJ1-1; maybe TRBD1 (6 bases). V was shortened by 1 base and J by 3 bases, with 15 bases between the two germline ends. CDR1 and CDR2 (germline): KGHSH, LQKENI. The CDR3 covers 16 residues. The CDR3 sequence is CASSPRMGARDTEAFF. CDR3 coding DNA: TGTGCCAGCTCACCACGGATGGGGGCTCGGGACACTGAAGCTTTCTTT. Supplemented by reference TRBV18 and TRBJ1-1, the full variable domain reads NAGVMQNPRHLVRRRGQEARLRCSPMKGHSHVYWYRQLPEEGLKFMVYLQKENIIDESGMPKERFSAEFPKEGPSILRIQQVVRGDSAAYFCASSPRMGARDTEAFFGQGTRLTVV.

The chain has TRBV6-6 and TRBJ1-2, with D maybe TRBD1 (5 bases). There are 13 residues in the CDR3. V was cut by 6 bases and J by 4 bases, with 12 bases left in between. Germline CDR1 is MNHNY and CDR2 is SVGAGI (reference sequence). The chain's CDR3 is CASSSGLSYGYTF. Written as DNA, the CDR3 is TGTGCCAGCAGCTCAGGGTTGAGCTATGGCTACACCTTC.

V is TRBV5-1 and J is TRBJ2-7; possible D gene TRBD1, 6 bases. With 3 bases removed from V and 1 base from J, the gap between germline ends came to 14 bases. Germline assignment: CDR1 SGHRS and CDR2 YFSETQ. This CDR3 is 15 amino acids long. This CDR3 reads CASSWGQGNSYEQYF. In DNA form, the CDR3 reads TGCGCCAGCAGCTGGGGGCAGGGGAATTCCTACGAGCAGTACTTC. Combining the CDR3 with reference TRBV5-1 and TRBJ2-7 gives the whole variable domain KAGVTQTPRYLIKTRGQQVTLSCSPISGHRSVSWYQQTPGQGLQFLFEYFSETQRNKGNFPGRFSGRQFSNSRSEMNVSTLELGDSALYLCASSWGQGNSYEQYFGPGTRLTVT.

A single count supports this clone. The chain recombines TRBV6-1 with TRBJ2-1; D is unresolved. CDR3 length: 14 amino acids. The germline gives CDR1 MNHNS, CDR2 SASEGT. V was cut by 5 bases and J by 4 bases, with 12 bases left in between. The CDR3 DNA reads TGTGCCAGCAGTCCCCCTGACATGTACAATGAGCAGTTCTTC. Its translation is CASSPPDMYNEQFF.

In its sample, this clone was seen a few times. The chain couples TRBV5-1 to TRBJ1-4; a possible D gene is TRBD1 (5 bases). In germline, CDR1 is SGHRS, CDR2 YFSETQ. The CDR3 length is 13 residues. Trimming took off 5 bases at V and 8 bases at J, with 13 bases between the two ends. CDR3 region: CASRPGPREKLFF. The DNA for the CDR3 is TGCGCCAGCAGACCGGGGCCGAGGGAAAAACTGTTTTTT.

This CDR3 reads CASSSAAVGGAGGPRDTQYF. The CDR3 region has the DNA TGTGCCAGCAGTTCGGCCGCCGTGGGGGGAGCGGGAGGCCCTAGGGATACGCAGTATTTT. The rearrangement joins TRBV28 to TRBJ2-3; 9 nucleotides match TRBD2. With V trimmed by 4 bases and J by 6 bases, 23 bases remained unmatched. Germline-derived CDR1 and CDR2 are MDHEN and SYDVKM. The CDR3 spans 20 residues.

The chain joins TRBV7-9 to TRBJ2-2, with a weak D call TRBD2 (6 bases). Germline-derived CDR1 and CDR2 are SEHNR and FQNEAQ (reference sequence). Trimming took 4 bases from V and 2 from J, leaving 14 bases between them. CDR3 length: 16 amino acids. This chain's CDR3 is CASSSLSGANTGELFF. The CDR3 DNA follows: TGTGCCAGCAGCTCGCTTAGCGGAGCTAACACCGGGGAGCTGTTTTTT. The full variable domain, in which reference TRBV7-9 and TRBJ2-2 provide the parts outside the CDR3, is DTGVSQNPRHKITKRGQNVTFRCDPISEHNRLYWYRQTLGQGPEFLTYFQNEAQLEKSRLLSDRFSAERPKGSFSTLEIQRTEQGDSAMYLCASSSLSGANTGELFFGEGSRLTVL.

The chain carries TRBV25-1 and TRBJ2-3; 12 nucleotides align to TRBD2. With V trimmed by 4 bases and J by 5 bases, 7 bases remained unmatched. Germline CDR1 reads MGHDK; CDR2 reads SYGVNS. The CDR3 runs to 16 residues. CDR3 residues: CASSGGLAGSGDTQYF. CDR3 DNA: TGTGCCAGCAGTGGTGGACTAGCGGGATCGGGAGATACGCAGTATTTT.

V is TRBV9 and J is TRBJ2-5; no reliable D call. The CDR3 runs to 13 residues. Germline CDR1 is SGDLS and CDR2 is YYNGEE. Trimming pared 4 bases from V and 2 bases from J, leaving 9 bases between. The CDR3 region has the DNA TGTGCCAGCAGCATCCAGACTCAAGAGACCCAGTACTTC. It encodes CASSIQTQETQYF.

The V call is TRBV11-2, the J call TRBJ2-5; 9 nucleotides agree with TRBD1. CDR3 length: 17 residues. The V segment lost 6 bases and the J segment 5 bases; nucleotides outside the gene matches: 16. CDR1 SGHAT and CDR2 FQNNGV come from the germline V gene. CDR3 loop: CASSHPTGGFGRETQYF. The DNA for the CDR3 is TGTGCCAGCAGTCACCCCACAGGGGGCTTTGGTAGGGAGACCCAGTACTTC. The full variable domain, completed using reference TRBV11-2 and TRBJ2-5, is EAGVAQSPRYKIIEKRQSVAFWCNPISGHATLYWYQQILGQGPKLLIQFQNNGVVDDSQLPKDRFSAERLKGVDSTLKIQPAKLEDSAVYLCASSHPTGGFGRETQYFGPGTRLLVL.

The chain uses TRBV19 and TRBJ1-3; D is unresolved. V was cut by 6 bases and J by 0 bases, with 9 bases left in between. This CDR3 comprises 14 residues. CDR1 and CDR2 (germline): LNHDA, SQIVND (reference sequence). As DNA, the CDR3 is TGTGCCAGTAGCCCGATTGGCTCTGGAAACACCATATATTTT. Its translation: CASSPIGSGNTIYF.

The rearrangement uses TRBV6-5 and TRBJ2-7; D might be TRBD2 (5 bases). The CDR3 runs to 14 residues. V lost 5 bases and J lost 6, with 17 bases in between. Germline CDR1 MNHEY, CDR2 SVGAGI. The CDR3 region is CASSPGVWPGEQYF. In DNA form, the CDR3 reads TGTGCCAGCAGTCCCGGGGTATGGCCGGGCGAGCAGTACTTC.